This TCR beta chain was documented in a study of human T cells and chemical hapten exposure. About the research overall: TCR yields differed between samples (mainly from small differences in pooled library volume).

CDR3 length: 15 amino acids. CDR1 is SGHRS, CDR2 YFSETQ, per germline. Trimming left V 1 base short and J 3 bases short, with 13 bases between. Time point indicated: patch test 1, 2 weeks after DPC sensitization. Treatment: therapeutic diphenylcyclopropenone sensitization with weekly scalp DPC. In this sample, this clonotype turned up many times. TCRdb reprocessed the RACE reads via MiXCR and lists one record per CDR3 protein. The top ten clones hold approximately 2.1% of a sample with 370,000 or so distinct CDR3 sequences, roughly 4.8% of them seen once. The source material was whole blood, sampled in connection with sensitization to the hapten diphenylcyclopropenone (DPC). The clonotype originates from a woman aged 45-65 years with alopecia areata. Some clones in this sample may be carry-over from other donors' samples. The gene calls are TRBV5-1 and TRBJ2-5, with D perhaps TRBD1 (6 bases). The CDR3 DNA is TGCGCCAGCAGCTTGCAGGGGTCTTCCGAAGAGACCCAGTACTTC. Translated, it gives CASSLQGSSEETQYF.